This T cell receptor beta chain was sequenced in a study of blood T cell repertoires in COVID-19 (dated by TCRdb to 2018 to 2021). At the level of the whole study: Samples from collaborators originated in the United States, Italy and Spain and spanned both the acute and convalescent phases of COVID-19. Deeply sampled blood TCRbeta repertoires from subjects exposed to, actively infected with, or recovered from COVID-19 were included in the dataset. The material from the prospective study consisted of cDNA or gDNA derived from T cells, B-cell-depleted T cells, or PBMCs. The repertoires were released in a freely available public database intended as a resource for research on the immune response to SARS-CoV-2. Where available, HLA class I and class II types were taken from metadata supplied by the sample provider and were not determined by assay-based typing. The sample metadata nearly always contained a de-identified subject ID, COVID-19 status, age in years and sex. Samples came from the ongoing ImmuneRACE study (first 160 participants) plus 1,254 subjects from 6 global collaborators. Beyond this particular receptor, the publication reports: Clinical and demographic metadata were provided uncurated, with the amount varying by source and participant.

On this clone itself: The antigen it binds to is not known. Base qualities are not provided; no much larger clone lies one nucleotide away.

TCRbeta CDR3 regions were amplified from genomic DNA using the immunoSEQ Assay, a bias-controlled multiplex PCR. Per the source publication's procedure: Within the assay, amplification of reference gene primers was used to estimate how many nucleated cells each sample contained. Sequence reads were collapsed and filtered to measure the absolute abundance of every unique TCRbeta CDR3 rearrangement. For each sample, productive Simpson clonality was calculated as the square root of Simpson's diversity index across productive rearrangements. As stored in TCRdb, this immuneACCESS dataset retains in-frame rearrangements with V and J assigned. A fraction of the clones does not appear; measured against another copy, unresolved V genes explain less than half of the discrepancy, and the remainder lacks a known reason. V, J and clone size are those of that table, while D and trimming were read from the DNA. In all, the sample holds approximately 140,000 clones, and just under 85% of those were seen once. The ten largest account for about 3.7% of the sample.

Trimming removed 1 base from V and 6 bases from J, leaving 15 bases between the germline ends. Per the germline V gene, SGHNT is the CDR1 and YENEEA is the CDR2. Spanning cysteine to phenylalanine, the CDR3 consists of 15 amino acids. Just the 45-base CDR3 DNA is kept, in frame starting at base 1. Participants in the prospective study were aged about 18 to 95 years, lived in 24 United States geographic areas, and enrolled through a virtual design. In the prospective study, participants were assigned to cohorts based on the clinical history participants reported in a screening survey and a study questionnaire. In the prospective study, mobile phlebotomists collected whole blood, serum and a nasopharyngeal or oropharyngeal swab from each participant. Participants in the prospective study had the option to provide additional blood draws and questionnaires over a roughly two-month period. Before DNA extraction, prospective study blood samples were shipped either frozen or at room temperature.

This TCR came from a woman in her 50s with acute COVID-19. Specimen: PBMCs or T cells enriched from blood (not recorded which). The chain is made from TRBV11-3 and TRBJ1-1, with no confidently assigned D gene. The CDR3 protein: CASSLVPGGGSEAFF. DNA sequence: TGTGCCAGCAGCTTAGTACCAGGAGGAGGATCTGAAGCTTTCTTT.